This T cell receptor (beta chain) was identified during a study of T cell changes during pregnancy in multiple sclerosis (dated by TCRdb to the late 2010s). About the full investigation: The study looked at changes in the T cell repertoire across pregnancy in women with multiple sclerosis.

On this clone itself: The specificity of this receptor is unknown. Within one base of it there is no much larger clone, and no base qualities were kept.

V is shortened by 5 bases, J by 6 bases, and the region joining them spans 20 bases. The CDR3 goes from the cysteine to the phenylalanine over 15 residues. The only DNA kept is the CDR3, 45 bases in frame from the first base. The germline V gene encodes CDR1 SGHTA and CDR2 FQGNSA. Library preparation employed the immunoSEQ multiplex PCR assay. In its TCRdb copy, this immuneACCESS table keeps in-frame sequences only and misses some clones. Where compared with another copy, unresolved V genes explain less than half of these, and the others have no known cause. The table for this sample lists approximately 99,000 clones; over 85% of them were counted only once. Almost 1% of the sample belongs to the ten largest clones.

The sequenced sample was peripheral blood, obtained after pregnancy. The chain joins TRBV7-2 to TRBJ2-7; TRBD2 is possibly the D segment (5 matching bases). This sequence was found in a female donor with multiple sclerosis, enrolled in a pregnancy study. CDR3 region: CASSACTAGLCEQYF. The nucleotide sequence is TGTGCCAGCAGCGCCTGCACGGCGGGCCTGTGCGAGCAGTACTTC.